This TCR beta chain was profiled in a study of siplizumab effects on memory and regulatory T cells. Overall study findings and caveats: Mappable alloreactive CD4+ clones came from Treg cells around 70% of the time on average with siplizumab, against 25% to 30% in controls. Roughly 80-97% of proliferating CD4+ or CD8+ clones lacked an assignable naive or memory phenotype.

Points on this clone: Its matching antigen is unknown.

Only in-frame clones appear in the TCRdb table, and some are missing; sequencing was by immunoSEQ multiplex PCR. The sample has about 98,000 clones, 80% to 95% seen once; the top ten hold about 1.1%. The CDR3 length is 14 residues. J gave up 1 base and V 5 bases, and 4 bases lay outside the gene matches. Germline V gene sequence: CDR1 SGHDN, CDR2 FVKESK. This chain joins TRBV14 and TRBJ1-1; 7 bases fit TRBD1. The source of this sequence is a human donor in good health. Sequences were obtained from CD4+ T cells sorted from blood. The CDR3 loop reads CASSLRTGNTEAFF. Written as DNA, the CDR3 is TGTGCCAGCAGCTTACGGACAGGGAACACTGAAGCTTTCTTT.